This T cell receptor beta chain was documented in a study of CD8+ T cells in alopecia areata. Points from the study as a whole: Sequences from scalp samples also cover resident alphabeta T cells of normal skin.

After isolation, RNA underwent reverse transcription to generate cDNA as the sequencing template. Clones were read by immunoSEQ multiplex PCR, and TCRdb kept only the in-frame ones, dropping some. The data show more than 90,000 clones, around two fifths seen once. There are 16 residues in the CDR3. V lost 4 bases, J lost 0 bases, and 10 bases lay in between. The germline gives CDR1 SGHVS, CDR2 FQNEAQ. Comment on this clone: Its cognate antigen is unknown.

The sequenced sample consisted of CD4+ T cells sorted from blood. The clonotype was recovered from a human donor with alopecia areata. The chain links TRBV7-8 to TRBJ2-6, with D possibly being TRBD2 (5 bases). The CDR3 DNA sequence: TGTGCCAGCAGCTCCTTTGGGAGCTCTGGGGCCAACGTCCTGACTTTC. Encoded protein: CASSSFGSSGANVLTF.